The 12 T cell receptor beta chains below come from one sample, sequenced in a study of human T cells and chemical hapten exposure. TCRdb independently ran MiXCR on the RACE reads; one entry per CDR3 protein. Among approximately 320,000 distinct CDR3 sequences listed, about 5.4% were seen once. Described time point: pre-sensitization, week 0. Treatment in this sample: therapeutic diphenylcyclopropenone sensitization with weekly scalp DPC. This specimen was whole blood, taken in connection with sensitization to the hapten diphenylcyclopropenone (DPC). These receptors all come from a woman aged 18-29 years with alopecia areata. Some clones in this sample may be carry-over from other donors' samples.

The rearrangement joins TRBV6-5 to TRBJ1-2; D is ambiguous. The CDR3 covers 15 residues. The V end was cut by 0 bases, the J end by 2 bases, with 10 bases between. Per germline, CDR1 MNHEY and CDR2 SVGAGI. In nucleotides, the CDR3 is TGTGCCAGCAGTTACTCCCGGACGGTGAACTATGGCTACACCTTC. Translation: CASSYSRTVNYGYTF.

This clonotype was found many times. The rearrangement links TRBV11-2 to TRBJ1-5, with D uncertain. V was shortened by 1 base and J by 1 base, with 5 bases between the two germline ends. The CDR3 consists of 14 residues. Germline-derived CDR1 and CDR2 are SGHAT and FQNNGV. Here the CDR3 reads CASSLALSNQPQHF. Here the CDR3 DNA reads TGTGCCAGCAGCTTAGCCCTAAGCAATCAGCCCCAGCATTTT.

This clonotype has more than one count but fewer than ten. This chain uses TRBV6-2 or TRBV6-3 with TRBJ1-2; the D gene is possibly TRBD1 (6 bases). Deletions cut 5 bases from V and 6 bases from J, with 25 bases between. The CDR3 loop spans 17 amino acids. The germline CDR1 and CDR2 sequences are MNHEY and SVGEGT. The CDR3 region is CASSLPPPTGWADGYTF. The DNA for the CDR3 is TGTGCCAGCAGTCTCCCCCCGCCGACAGGTTGGGCAGATGGCTACACCTTC.

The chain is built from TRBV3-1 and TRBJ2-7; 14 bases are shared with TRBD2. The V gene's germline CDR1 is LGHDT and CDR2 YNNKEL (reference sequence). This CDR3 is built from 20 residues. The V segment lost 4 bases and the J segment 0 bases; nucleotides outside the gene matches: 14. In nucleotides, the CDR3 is TGTGCCAGCAGCCCGGCTTATGCTCCGGGACTAGCGGGGGACTCCTACGAGCAGTACTTC. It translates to CASSPAYAPGLAGDSYEQYF.

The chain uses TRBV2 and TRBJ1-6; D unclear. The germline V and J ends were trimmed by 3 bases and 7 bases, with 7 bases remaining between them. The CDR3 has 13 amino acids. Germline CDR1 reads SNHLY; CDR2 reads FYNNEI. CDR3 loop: CASSDDLNSPLHF. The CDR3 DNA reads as TGTGCCAGCAGTGACGACCTAAATTCACCCCTCCACTTT. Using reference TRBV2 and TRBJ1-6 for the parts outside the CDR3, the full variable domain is EPEVTQTPSHQVTQMGQEVILRCVPISNHLYFYWYRQILGQKVEFLVSFYNNEISEKSEIFDDQFSVERPDGSNFTLKIRSTKLEDSAMYFCASSDDLNSPLHFGNGTRLTVT.

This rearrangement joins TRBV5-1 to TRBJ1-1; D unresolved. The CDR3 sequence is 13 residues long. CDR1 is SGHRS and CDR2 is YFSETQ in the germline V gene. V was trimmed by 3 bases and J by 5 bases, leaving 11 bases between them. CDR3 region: CASSSGGWTEAFF. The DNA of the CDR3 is TGCGCCAGCAGCTCCGGCGGGTGGACTGAAGCTTTCTTT.

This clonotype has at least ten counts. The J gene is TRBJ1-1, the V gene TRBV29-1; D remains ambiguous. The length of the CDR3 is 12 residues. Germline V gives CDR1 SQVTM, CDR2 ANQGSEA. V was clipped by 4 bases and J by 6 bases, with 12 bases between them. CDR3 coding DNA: TGCAGCGTTGTACGGTCCGCGGCTGAAGCTTTCTTT. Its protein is CSVVRSAAEAFF.

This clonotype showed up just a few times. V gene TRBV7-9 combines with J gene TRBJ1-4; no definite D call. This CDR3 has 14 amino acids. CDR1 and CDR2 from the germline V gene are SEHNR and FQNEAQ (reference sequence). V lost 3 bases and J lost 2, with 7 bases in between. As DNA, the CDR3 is TGTGCCAGCAGCTTCTGGGGTACTAATGAAAAACTGTTTTTT. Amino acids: CASSFWGTNEKLFF.

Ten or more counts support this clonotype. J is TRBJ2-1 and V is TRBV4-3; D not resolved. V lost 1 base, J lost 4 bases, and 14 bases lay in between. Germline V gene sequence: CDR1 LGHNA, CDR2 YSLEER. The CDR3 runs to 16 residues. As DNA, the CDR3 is TGCGCCAGCAGCCAAGCGATAGGCGCCGGATACAATGAGCAGTTCTTC. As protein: CASSQAIGAGYNEQFF.

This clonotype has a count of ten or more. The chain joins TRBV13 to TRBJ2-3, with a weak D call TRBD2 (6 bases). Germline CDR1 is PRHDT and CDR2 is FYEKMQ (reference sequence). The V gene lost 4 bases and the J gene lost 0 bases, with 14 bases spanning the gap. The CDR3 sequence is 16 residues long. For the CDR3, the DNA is TGTGCCAGCAGCTCACGTGGGGCGGGGAGCACAGATACGCAGTATTTT. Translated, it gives CASSSRGAGSTDTQYF.

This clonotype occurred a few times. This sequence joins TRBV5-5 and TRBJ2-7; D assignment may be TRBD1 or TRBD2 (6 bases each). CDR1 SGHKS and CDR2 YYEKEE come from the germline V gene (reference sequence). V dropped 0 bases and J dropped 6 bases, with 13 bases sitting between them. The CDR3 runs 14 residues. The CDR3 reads CASSLDRVGSEQYF. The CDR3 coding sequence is TGTGCCAGCAGCTTGGACAGGGTCGGGAGCGAGCAGTACTTC.

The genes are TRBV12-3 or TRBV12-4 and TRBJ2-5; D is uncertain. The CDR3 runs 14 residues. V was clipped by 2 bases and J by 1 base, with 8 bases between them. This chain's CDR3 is CASSLSPIQETQYF. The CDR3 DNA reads TGTGCCAGCAGTTTATCGCCGATCCAAGAGACCCAGTACTTC.